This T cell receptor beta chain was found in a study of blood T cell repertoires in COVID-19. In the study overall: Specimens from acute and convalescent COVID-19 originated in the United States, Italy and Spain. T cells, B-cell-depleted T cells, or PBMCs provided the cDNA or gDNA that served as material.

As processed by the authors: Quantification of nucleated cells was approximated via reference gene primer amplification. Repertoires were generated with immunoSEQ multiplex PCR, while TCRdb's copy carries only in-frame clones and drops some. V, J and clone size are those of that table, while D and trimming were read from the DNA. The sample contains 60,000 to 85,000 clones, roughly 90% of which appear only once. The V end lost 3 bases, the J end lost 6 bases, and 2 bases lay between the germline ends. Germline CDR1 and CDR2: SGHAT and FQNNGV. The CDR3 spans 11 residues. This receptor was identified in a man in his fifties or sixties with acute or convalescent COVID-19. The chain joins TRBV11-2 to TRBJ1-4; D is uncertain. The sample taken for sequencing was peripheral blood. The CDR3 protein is CASSFDEKLFF. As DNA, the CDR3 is TGTGCCAGCAGCTTCGATGAAAAACTGTTTTTT.